This passage covers 24 T cell receptor beta chains from one sample sequenced in a study of post-analysis software for immune sequencing data. Study-level results: Controls had lower frequencies than patients of about 5 TRBV segments, which included TRBV5-6, TRBV5-1 and TRBV20-1.

The antigens of these receptors remain unknown. Included in the TCR beta cDNA libraries were unique molecular identifiers. One entry per CDR3 protein results from TCRdb running MiXCR on the PCR reads. Of 150,000 to 200,000 distinct CDR3 sequences detected, roughly 31% appear once; the ten largest clones hold over 1.2%. Source material: blood. The receptors here all came from a girl between 10 and 17 years old with multiple sclerosis.

Many counts were recorded for this clonotype. The V gene is TRBV6-1, the J gene TRBJ2-5; TRBD2 agrees at 11 bases. The ends lost 7 bases at V and 11 bases at J; junction bases unmatched: 21. The V gene's germline CDR1 is MNHNS and CDR2 SASEGT. This CDR3 region has 17 residues. CDR3 protein: CASTAGTSGAPFKEQYF. The CDR3 bases are TGTGCCAGCACCGCCGGGACTAGCGGTGCCCCTTTTAAGGAGCAGTACTTC.

The table lists this clonotype with a few counts. This chain uses TRBV6-1 with TRBJ1-4; D is ambiguous. Germline V CDR1 and CDR2: MNHNS, SASEGT. The V gene lost 6 bases and the J gene lost 7 bases, with 15 bases spanning the gap. This CDR3 contains 14 residues. The CDR3 loop is CASSLEGRSEKLFF. CDR3 DNA sequence: TGTGCCAGCAGCCTCGAGGGTCGCAGTGAAAAACTGTTTTTT.

In this sample, this clonotype turned up a few times. This chain joins TRBV28 and TRBJ2-1; the D gene is possibly TRBD2 (5 bases). V shed 5 bases and J shed 5 bases, with 10 bases lying between them. The CDR3 covers 13 residues. Germline CDR1 reads MDHEN; CDR2 reads SYDVKM. For the CDR3, the DNA is TGTGCCAGCAGTCTCGGGGAAAACAATGAGCAGTTCTTC. Translated: CASSLGENNEQFF.

The genes are TRBV25-1 and TRBJ2-5; weak D call: TRBD2 (5 bases). The germline V gene encodes CDR1 MGHDK and CDR2 SYGVNS. V was pared by 3 bases and J by 2 bases, with 16 bases between. The CDR3 consists of 16 residues. In DNA, the CDR3 is TGTGCCAGCAGTGATGGCGCCGGGAATCCACAAGAGACCCAGTACTTC. This translates into CASSDGAGNPQETQYF.

Turning to this clonotype: This may come from a read error, since a much larger clone is one base off. The chain employs TRBV20-1 and TRBJ2-3; 9 bases line up with TRBD2. Per the germline V gene, CDR1 is DFQATT and CDR2 is SNEGSKA (reference sequence). The CDR3 has 16 amino acids. V lost 6 bases and J lost 2; bases outside the gene matches: 12. The CDR3: CSAAALLAGDTDTQYF. CDR3 DNA: TGCAGTGCAGCCGCCCTGTTAGCGGGAGACACAGATACGCAGTATTTT.

This clonotype was found a few times. V is TRBV27 and J is TRBJ2-1; TRBD2 matches at 11 bases. V lost 8 bases and J lost 4; bases outside the gene matches: 7. CDR3 length: 15 amino acids. The V gene's germline CDR1 is MNHEY and CDR2 SMNVEV (reference sequence). CDR3 in DNA: TGTGCCAGCTTCCAAGGACTAGCGGGTTACAATGAGCAGTTCTTC. Protein product: CASFQGLAGYNEQFF.

This chain's CDR3 is CASSPRDRSSYNEQFF. The CDR3 coding sequence is TGTGCCAGCAGCCCACGGGACAGGAGCTCCTACAATGAGCAGTTCTTC. The gene calls are TRBV7-8 and TRBJ2-1; 8 positions agree with TRBD1. CDR1 is SGHVS, CDR2 FQNEAQ, per germline. The CDR3 has 16 residues. V was clipped by 5 bases and J by 0 bases; unmatched bases: 6.

This clonotype occurred a few times. The chain joins TRBV27 to TRBJ1-1; 9 positions match TRBD1. CDR1 and CDR2 (germline): MNHEY, SMNVEV (reference sequence). CDR3 length: 15 amino acids. The V and J ends lost 4 bases and 2 bases, in that order; junction bases with no gene match: 5. In nucleotides, the CDR3 is TGTGCCAGCAGTTCCGCGGGACAGGGAAACACTGAAGCTTTCTTT. This encodes CASSSAGQGNTEAFF.

This clonotype was detected a few times. V gene TRBV29-1 combines with J gene TRBJ1-1; D unclear. This CDR3 is built from 12 residues. CDR1 is SQVTM and CDR2 is ANQGSEA in the germline V gene. V was pared by 4 bases and J by 2 bases, with 8 bases between. The CDR3 nucleotides are TGCAGCGTTGGAATCCTAAACACTGAAGCTTTCTTT. Translating gives CSVGILNTEAFF. Supplemented by reference TRBV29-1 and TRBJ1-1, the full variable domain reads SAVISQKPSRDICQRGTSLTIQCQVDSQVTMMFWYRQQPGQSLTLIATANQGSEATYESGFVIDKFPISRPNLTFSTLTVSNMSPEDSSIYLCSVGILNTEAFFGQGTRLTVV.

At least ten counts were recorded for this clonotype. The chain uses TRBV4-1 and TRBJ2-7; D is unresolved. The CDR3 contains 13 residues. Germline loops: CDR1 MGHRA, CDR2 YSYEKL. Trimming left V 5 bases short and J 1 base short, with 9 bases between. The CDR3 coding sequence is TGCGCCAGCAGCTTCGTTGGGTCCTACGAGCAGTACTTC. The encoded protein is CASSFVGSYEQYF.

The gene calls are TRBV27 and TRBJ1-1; possible D gene TRBD1, 5 bases. The CDR3 covers 14 residues. Deletions cut 3 bases from V and 6 bases from J, with 14 bases between. Germline CDR1 reads MNHEY; CDR2 reads SMNVEV (reference sequence). CDR3 nucleotide sequence: TGTGCCAGCAGTTTCCAGGGCTTCGGGGCTGAAGCTTTCTTT. Its protein product is CASSFQGFGAEAFF.

The table lists this clonotype with a few counts. The chain joins TRBV18 to TRBJ1-1; 8 nucleotides agree with TRBD1. Germline CDR1 is KGHSH and CDR2 is LQKENI. CDR3 size: 14 residues. V lost 5 bases, J lost 2 bases, and 4 bases stayed unmatched. CDR3 nucleotides: TGTGCCAGCTCATCGACAGGGGCAAACACTGAAGCTTTCTTT. Its protein is CASSSTGANTEAFF.

This clonotype has ten or more counts. The gene calls are TRBV7-3 and TRBJ2-1, with TRBD2 identical over 9 bases. This CDR3 is 15 amino acids long. Trimming took 2 bases from V and 2 from J; bases not matched to a gene: 1. CDR1 and CDR2 (germline): SGHTA, FQGTGA. In nucleotides, the CDR3 is TGTGCCAGCAGCTTAGCGGGAGGGGCCTACAATGAGCAGTTCTTC. Translating gives CASSLAGGAYNEQFF.

In this sample, this clonotype turned up many times. The chain joins TRBV4-1 to TRBJ2-7; maybe TRBD1 (6 bases). The CDR3 contains 13 residues. CDR1 is MGHRA and CDR2 is YSYEKL in the germline V gene. Between the trimmed V and J ends, which lost 3 bases and 7 bases, there was a span of 13 bases. The DNA for the CDR3 is TGCGCCAGCAGCCATGGGACACCGTATGAGCAGTACTTC. It encodes CASSHGTPYEQYF.

The sample holds one count of this clonotype. A much more abundant neighbour one base away suggests this may be a read error. The CDR3: CAGSLRQRGETQYF. Here the CDR3 DNA reads TGTGCCGGCAGTTTAAGACAGCGAGGAGAGACCCAGTACTTC. The genes are TRBV12-3 or TRBV12-4 and TRBJ2-7; tentative D call: TRBD1 (5 bases). Near its end, the DNA agrees better with TRBJ2-5, so the J call may be wrong. CDR3 length: 14 amino acids.

Many counts were recorded for this clonotype. This rearrangement joins TRBV7-2 to TRBJ2-3; weak D call: TRBD2 (5 bases). The CDR3 spans 14 residues. Germline-derived CDR1 and CDR2 are SGHTA and FQGNSA. Trimming removed 1 base at V and 4 bases at J, with 9 bases between. The CDR3 nucleotides read TGTGCCAGCAGCTTAGAGGGTAGCGCAGATACGCAGTATTTT. Residues: CASSLEGSADTQYF.

There are a few counts of this clonotype. This sequence joins TRBV11-2 and TRBJ2-1; D may match TRBD1 or TRBD2 (5 bases each). V shed 4 bases and J shed 0 bases, with 19 bases lying between them. Germline CDR1 is SGHAT and CDR2 is FQNNGV. This CDR3 is 18 amino acids long. The DNA of the CDR3 is TGTGCCAGCAGCTGGGGACGGGGAATGAATCCCTCCTACAATGAGCAGTTCTTC. It encodes CASSWGRGMNPSYNEQFF.

This clonotype was counted at least ten times. The chain employs TRBV20-1 and TRBJ2-7; the D gene could be TRBD1 or TRBD2 (5 bases each). CDR1 is DFQATT and CDR2 is SNEGSKA in the germline V gene (reference sequence). V was shortened by 4 bases and J by 2 bases, with 15 bases between the two germline ends. The CDR3 runs 14 residues. The DNA for the CDR3 is TGCAGTGCTATTAGAGGGACGGCGGCCTACGAGCAGTACTTC. Its protein is CSAIRGTAAYEQYF.

The CDR3 DNA sequence: TGTGCCATCAGTGAGTCCGGGCCAGACACCGGGGAGCTGTTTTTT. This encodes CAISESGPDTGELFF. The chain links TRBV10-3 to TRBJ2-2; D remains unclear. Germline V lookup: CDR1 ENHRY, CDR2 SYGVKD. This CDR3 is built from 15 residues. The V end lost 0 bases, the J end lost 3 bases, and 8 bases lay between the germline ends.

This clonotype was seen only a few times. This chain uses TRBV7-6 with TRBJ2-6, with D uncertain. Trimming took 5 bases from V and 0 from J, leaving 14 bases between them. The CDR3 covers 17 residues. Germline CDR1 is SGHVS and CDR2 is FNYEAQ. The CDR3 reads CASSLGQDTSGANVLTF. In DNA form, the CDR3 reads TGTGCCAGCAGCCTGGGCCAGGATACCTCTGGGGCCAACGTCCTGACTTTC.

Comments on this clonotype: This could be a read error, since a much larger clone is one nucleotide away. The chain links TRBV5-1 to TRBJ2-6, with 7 bases lining up with TRBD1. The CDR3 contains 20 residues. CDR1 and CDR2 from the germline V gene are SGHRS and YFSETQ. CDR3 DNA: TGCACCAGCAGCTCCGATACTAAGACCGGGACAGCCTCTGGGGCCAACGTCCTGACTTTC. This encodes CTSSSDTKTGTASGANVLTF.

Remarks on this clonotype: One end of the junction varies from germline; a read error may be responsible. This chain links TRBV7-7 with TRBJ2-1; TRBD2 agrees at 9 bases. The CDR3 has 19 residues. Germline CDR1 is SSHAT and CDR2 is FNYEAQ (reference sequence). CDR3 sequence: CASSSWGGYSGRTRNGQFF. CDR3 coding DNA: TGTGCCAGCAGCTCCTGGGGGGGATATAGCGGGAGAACTAGGAATGGGCAGTTCTTC.

The J gene is TRBJ2-1, the V gene TRBV23-1; 9 bases are a match to TRBD2. TRBV23-1 is an ORF, and what it does is uncertain. The CDR3 covers 16 residues. Unmatched junction bases numbered 16, after V lost 8 bases and J lost 8 bases. The CDR3: CASLGGPGLALYEQFF. CDR3 coding DNA: TGCGCCAGCCTGGGGGGACCGGGACTAGCTTTGTATGAGCAGTTCTTC.

A remark on this clonotype: A much bigger clone sits one base away, suggesting this may be a read error. This chain joins TRBV6-5 and TRBJ2-1; D call uncertain. CDR1 and CDR2 from the germline V gene are MNHEY and SVGAGI. The CDR3 contains 15 residues. The V end was cut by 5 bases, the J end by 4 bases, with 15 bases between. The CDR3 here is CASSRLIQSYNEQFF. The CDR3 coding sequence is TGTGCCAGCAGTCGACTGATCCAGTCGTACAATGAGCAGTTCTTC.